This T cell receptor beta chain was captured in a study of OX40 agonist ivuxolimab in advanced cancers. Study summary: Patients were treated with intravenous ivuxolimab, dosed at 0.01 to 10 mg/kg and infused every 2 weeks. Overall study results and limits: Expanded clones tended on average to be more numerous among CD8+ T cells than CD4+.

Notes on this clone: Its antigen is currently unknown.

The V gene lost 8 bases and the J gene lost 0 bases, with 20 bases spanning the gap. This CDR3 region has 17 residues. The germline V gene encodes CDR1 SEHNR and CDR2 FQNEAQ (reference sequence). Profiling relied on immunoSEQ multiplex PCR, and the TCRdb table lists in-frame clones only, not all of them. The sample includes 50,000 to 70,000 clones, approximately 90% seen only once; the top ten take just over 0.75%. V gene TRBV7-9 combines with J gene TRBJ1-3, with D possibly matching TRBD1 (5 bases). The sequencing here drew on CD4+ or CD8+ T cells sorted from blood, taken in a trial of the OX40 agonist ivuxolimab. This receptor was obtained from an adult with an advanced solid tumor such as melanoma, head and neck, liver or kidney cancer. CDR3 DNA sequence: TGTGCCAGCGAGGGTGGAACAGGCATCTTCTCTGGAAACACCATATATTTT. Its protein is CASEGGTGIFSGNTIYF. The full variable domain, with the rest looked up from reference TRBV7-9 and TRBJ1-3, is DTGVSQNPRHKITKRGQNVTFRCDPISEHNRLYWYRQTLGQGPEFLTYFQNEAQLEKSRLLSDRFSAERPKGSFSTLEIQRTEQGDSAMYLCASEGGTGIFSGNTIYFGEGSWLTVV.